This T cell receptor beta chain was profiled in a study of cytomegalovirus exposure and HLA in healthy donors. Overall study findings and caveats: In a later analysis, donors in an Asian-associated ancestry cluster reportedly had fewer N-insertions in productive TCRs than the cohort mean.

A multiplex PCR was run with 60 Vbeta primers and 13 Jbeta primers. Study processing details: About 12 million of tens of millions of unique TCR beta chains were shared, per a later count. The protocol was immunoSEQ multiplex PCR, while the TCRdb copy is restricted to in-frame clones and leaves out a portion. The DNA gave D and trimming, while V, J and clone size come from that table. The top ten clones hold approximately 1.5% of a sample with under 110,000 clones, roughly 82% of them seen once. Looked up from germline, CDR1 is MRHNA and CDR2 is SNTAGT. Trimming cost V 3 bases and J 7 bases; bases outside gene matches: 7. The CDR3 is 14 residues long. Samples came from healthy bone marrow donors. Worth noting for this clone: Its antigen is unidentified.

The chain uses TRBV6-4 and TRBJ2-5; 8 bases align to TRBD2. The sequencing input was PBMCs. The sequence came from a man aged 50-59 years in good health and CMV-seronegative. This chain's CDR3 is CASSDSGEVGTQYF. In DNA, the CDR3 is TGTGCCAGCAGTGATAGCGGGGAAGTCGGGACCCAGTACTTC.